This TCR beta chain was obtained from a study of T-cell reconstitution after alpha-beta-depleted transplantation in children. CDR1 is DFQATT and CDR2 is SNEGSKA in the germline V gene (reference sequence). This CDR3 has 14 amino acids. V was pared by 3 bases and J by 4 bases, with 13 bases between. This clonotype was detected a few times. It was with unique molecular identifiers that the TCRbeta library was prepared. TCRdb re-called the PCR reads through MiXCR, storing one row per CDR3 protein. The table lists about 610,000 distinct CDR3 sequences, more than 9% of them singletons. The source material was PBMCs from the stem cell graft donor, sampled from the stem cell graft. This clonotype was obtained from a human donor who donated a stem cell graft to a child with acute myeloid leukemia. The chain is built from TRBV20-1 and TRBJ2-1; D is possibly TRBD1 (5 bases). For the CDR3, the DNA is TGCAGTGCTAGTAGACAGAACAAATACAATGAGCAGTTCTTC. Protein product: CSASRQNKYNEQFF.